The present TCR beta chain was sequenced within a study of blood T cell repertoires in COVID-19. Looking at the study overall: T cells, B-cell-depleted T cells, or PBMCs provided the cDNA or gDNA that served as material.

The CDR3 runs 14 residues. Germline values: CDR1 KGHSH, CDR2 LQKENI. The V and J ends lost 7 bases and 3 bases respectively, with 13 bases between them. Those who participated ranged in age from roughly 18 to 89 years and resided in 20 to 25 US areas. The assay was immunoSEQ multiplex PCR, and TCRdb's table has in-frame clones only and misses some. The data show approximately 150,000 clones, 81% seen once. This sequence originates from a woman between 35 and 50 years old with acute COVID-19. This sequence joins TRBV18 and TRBJ1-3; a possible D gene is TRBD1 (5 bases). Sequencing was done on a sample of PBMCs or T cells enriched from blood (not recorded which). The CDR3: CASFSSGIGNTIYF. In DNA form, the CDR3 reads TGTGCCAGCTTCTCATCAGGGATTGGAAACACCATATATTTT.